These T cell receptor beta chains were read from a single sample in a study of long-term antiretroviral therapy in people with HIV. The protocol was immunoSEQ multiplex PCR, while the TCRdb copy is restricted to in-frame clones and leaves out a portion. The table includes 20,000 to 30,000 clones, 65% to 80% detected once. Sequencing used unsorted PBMCs, obtained 1.2 years after starting antiretroviral therapy. These receptors came from a woman in her 40s with HIV. CDR3s include the opening cysteine and the closing phenylalanine or tryptophan. D genes are given only for firm matches. The listing skips clone size in some rows; elsewhere it reads once, few, many or a size class.

. | TRBJ2-2 | . | TRBV5-5 | TGTGCCAGCAGCTTGGCCGCCGGGGCGGGAACCGGGGAGCTGTTTTTT | CASSLAAGAGTGELFF
. | TRBJ1-2 | once | TRBV4-2 | TGTGCCAGCAGCCAAGTCCTGGGCCAGGACTATGGCTACACCTTC | CASSQVLGQDYGYTF
. | TRBJ1-1 | . | TRBV29-1 | TGCAGCGCTGAGGGGATCGCCACTGAAGCTTTCTTT | CSAEGIATEAFF
TRBD1 | TRBJ2-5 | . | TRBV7-2 | TGTGCCAGCAGCTTATCCCGGACAGGGGGCGAGACCCAGTACTTC | CASSLSRTGGETQYF
TRBD1 | TRBJ1-5 | . | TRBV6-7 | TGTGCCAGCAGTTACCCCTGCCCAGGGGGGGGCAATCAGCCCCAGCATTTT | CASSYPCPGGGNQPQHF
. | TRBJ2-7 | . | TRBV6-6 | TGTGCCAGCAGTAGTGACTACGAGCAGTACTTC | CASSSDYEQYF
. | TRBJ2-3 | . | TRBV4-3 | TGCGCCAGCAGCCAAGCCGGACGTCAGTATTTT | CASSQAGRQYF
. | TRBJ2-3 | once | TRBV5-6 | TGTGCCAGCAGCTTGGGATCTGGCACAGATACGCAGTATTTT | CASSLGSGTDTQYF
. | TRBJ2-7 | . | TRBV9 | TGTGCCAGCAGCGTAGGGGGCGGGATAGGGCTCGAGCAGTACTTC | CASSVGGGIGLEQYF
. | TRBJ1-1 | . | TRBV11-3 | TGTGCCAGCAGCACCCTTATAAGCGGTGAAGCTTTCTTT | CASSTLISGEAFF
TRBD2 | TRBJ2-3 | . | TRBV15 | TGTGCCACCAGCCTTACTAGCGGGGCAGATACGCAGTATTTT | CATSLTSGADTQYF
TRBD1 | TRBJ2-7 | . | TRBV28 | TGTGCCAGCAGTTCCGGGACAGGGGGTAGCGAGCAGTACTTC | CASSSGTGGSEQYF
. | TRBJ1-1 | few | TRBV5-1 | TGCGCCAGCAGTACCGATTTGAACACTGAAGCTTTCTTT | CASSTDLNTEAFF
TRBD1 | TRBJ2-5 | large | TRBV5-1 | TGCGCCAGCAGCTTAGACAGGGTCGGGCAAGAGACCCAGTACTTC | CASSLDRVGQETQYF
. | TRBJ1-4 | . | TRBV5-5 | TGTGCCAGCAGCCCGACTACCCTTCCGGGAACTAATGAAAAACTGTTTTTT | CASSPTTLPGTNEKLFF
. | TRBJ1-1 | . | TRBV5-1 | TGCGCCAGCAGCTTATTAGGGAGCGTGAACACTGAAGCTTTCTTT | CASSLLGSVNTEAFF
TRBD1 | TRBJ2-1 | few | TRBV30 | TGTGCCTGGTCTACCGGGACAGGGGGCTATGAGCAGTTCTTC | CAWSTGTGGYEQFF
. | TRBJ2-1 | . | TRBV5-8 | TGTGCCAGCAGCGCCCGTCTTTCTTACTACAATGAGCAGTTCTTC | CASSARLSYYNEQFF
. | TRBJ1-4 | . | TRBV28 | TGTGCCAGCAGCTCCCCCCGGGCAACTAATGAAAAACTGTTTTTT | CASSSPRATNEKLFF